Below are 15 T cell receptor beta chains sequenced from a single sample in a study of cytomegalovirus exposure and HLA in healthy donors. The PCR employed 60 Vbeta primers together with 13 Jbeta primers. Sequenced by immunoSEQ multiplex PCR; TCRdb stores in-frame clones only, minus some. The repertoire includes hundreds of thousands of clones, approximately 78% of them detected once, and about 3% sits in the top ten. The sequencing sample was made of PBMCs. Receptors were obtained from a man younger than 45 in good health and CMV-seronegative.

This sequence joins TRBV9 and TRBJ1-4; D perhaps matches TRBD1 (5 bases). The CDR3 has 15 residues. The germline V gene encodes CDR1 SGDLS and CDR2 YYNGEE. The germline V and J ends were trimmed by 0 bases and 8 bases, with 14 bases remaining between them. The CDR3 DNA reads as TGTGCCAGCAGCGTAGGTGGTCAGGGAGGGGAAAAACTGTTTTTT. Translating it yields CASSVGGQGGEKLFF.

This chain uses TRBV5-4 with TRBJ2-7, with a weak D call TRBD2 (7 bases). Germline assignment: CDR1 SGHNT and CDR2 YYREEE (reference sequence). The V and J ends lost 6 bases and 6 bases respectively, with 13 bases between them. The CDR3 totals 12 residues. CDR3 in amino acids: CASNGGAGEQYF. In DNA form, the CDR3 reads TGTGCCAGCAATGGGGGGGCTGGCGAGCAGTACTTC.

CDR3 nucleotide sequence: TGTGCCAGCAGTTCCGGACTAGCGGGGGGGCGATCCCGTGAGACCCAGTACTTC. It codes for CASSSGLAGGRSRETQYF. The chain employs TRBV27 and TRBJ2-5, with 15 positions matching TRBD2. Germline assignment: CDR1 MNHEY and CDR2 SMNVEV (reference sequence). V lost 4 bases and J lost 5; bases outside the gene matches: 11. This CDR3 is 18 amino acids long.

The genes are TRBV7-9 and TRBJ2-3, with TRBD1 matching 9 bases. Germline V gene data show CDR1 as SEHNR and CDR2 as FQNEAQ (reference sequence). The junction had 14 bases not matched to a gene; V was cut back by 0 bases and J by 4 bases. This CDR3 contains 19 residues. For the CDR3, the DNA is TGTGCCAGCAGCTTAGCGCCAGGGTGGGGACAGGGTAATTCAGATACGCAGTATTTT. This translates into CASSLAPGWGQGNSDTQYF. The full variable domain, in which reference TRBV7-9 and TRBJ2-3 provide the parts outside the CDR3, is DTGVSQNPRHKITKRGQNVTFRCDPISEHNRLYWYRQTLGQGPEFLTYFQNEAQLEKSRLLSDRFSAERPKGSFSTLEIQRTEQGDSAMYLCASSLAPGWGQGNSDTQYFGPGTRLTVL.

This clone has just a few counts. The chain carries TRBV7-9 and TRBJ2-5; 10 positions agree with TRBD1. Germline-derived CDR1 and CDR2 are SEHNR and FQNEAQ (reference sequence). CDR3 length equals 18 residues. J gave up 1 base and V 2 bases, and 10 bases lay outside the gene matches. CDR3: CASSLMLPGQGSQETQYF. The CDR3 DNA reads as TGTGCCAGCAGCTTAATGCTACCGGGACAGGGGAGCCAAGAGACCCAGTACTTC.

This chain joins TRBV2 and TRBJ1-2, with 8 bases matching TRBD1. Germline V gene sequence: CDR1 SNHLY, CDR2 FYNNEI. CDR3 length: 15 amino acids. V dropped 5 bases and J dropped 8; count of bases not matched to a gene: 13. The CDR3 DNA reads as TGTGCCAGCAGTTCGGACAGGGCCCTCCGGCGGGGCTACACCTTC. Translated, it gives CASSSDRALRRGYTF. Together with reference TRBV2 and TRBJ1-2, the CDR3 gives the full variable domain: EPEVTQTPSHQVTQMGQEVILRCVPISNHLYFYWYRQILGQKVEFLVSFYNNEISEKSEIFDDQFSVERPDGSNFTLKIRSTKLEDSAMYFCASSSDRALRRGYTFGSGTRLTVV.

A word on this clone: An end of the junction differs from the germline gene, which may be a read error. V usage is TRBV6-6 and J usage is TRBJ1-3; TRBD1 aligns across 9 bases. This CDR3 has 15 residues. Germline-derived CDR1 and CDR2 are MNHNY and SVGAGI (reference sequence). The DNA for the CDR3 is TGTGCCAGCAGTAAACCGGGACAGGGTGGAAACACCGTATATTTT. This sequence encodes CASSKPGQGGNTVYF.

The rearrangement joins TRBV2 to TRBJ1-2, with D uncertain. The V end was cut by 3 bases, the J end by 2 bases, with 10 bases between. Germline CDR1 and CDR2: SNHLY and FYNNEI. The CDR3 consists of 14 residues. The CDR3 loop reads CASSEVSGNYGYTF. The DNA for the CDR3 is TGTGCCAGCAGTGAGGTGTCGGGGAACTATGGCTACACCTTC.

In its sample, this clone was seen once. The J gene is TRBJ2-5, the V gene TRBV4-1, with 12 bases fitting TRBD2. This CDR3 comprises 17 residues. V lost 1 base, J lost 1 base, and 4 bases stayed unmatched. The germline gives CDR1 MGHRA, CDR2 YSYEKL. The CDR3 here is CASSQVTSGGTQETQYF. The CDR3 DNA reads TGCGCCAGCAGCCAAGTCACTAGCGGGGGGACCCAAGAGACCCAGTACTTC.

To note about this clone: The junction differs from germline at one of its ends, possibly a read error. The gene calls are TRBV27 and TRBJ2-6; 9 bases are shared with TRBD1. The CDR3 length is 16 residues. Germline V gene lookup returns CDR1 MNHEY and CDR2 SMNVEV (reference sequence). DNA of the CDR3: TGTGCCAGCAGCCCGAACAGGGGGCCTGGGGCCAGCGTCCTGACTTTC. Translated, it gives CASSPNRGPGASVLTF.

The chain recombines TRBV9 with TRBJ2-1; perhaps TRBD2 as D (5 bases). V shed 4 bases and J shed 8 bases, with 19 bases lying between them. The germline CDR1 and CDR2 sequences are SGDLS and YYNGEE. CDR3 length: 15 amino acids. The CDR3 bases are TGTGCCAGCAGCCCCCATGAACTAGTTTTAGATGAGCAGTTCTTC. This encodes CASSPHELVLDEQFF.

The chain recombines TRBV9 with TRBJ1-3; D might be TRBD1 (5 bases). Germline-derived CDR1 and CDR2 are SGDLS and YYNGEE. V gave up 0 bases and J gave up 4 bases, with 14 bases separating them. The length of the CDR3 is 16 residues. CDR3 protein: CASSVVSGLGGNTIYF. The CDR3 DNA follows: TGTGCCAGCAGCGTAGTTTCAGGGCTAGGGGGAAACACCATATATTTT.

The chain joins TRBV6-4 to TRBJ2-2; 9 bases are a match to TRBD1. This CDR3 region has 14 residues. CDR1 and CDR2 from the germline V gene are MRHNA and SNTAGT. V trimming: 7 bases; J trimming: 8 bases; junction bases outside the gene matches: 8. DNA for the CDR3: TGTGCCAGCAAGATTACAGGGGGCGAAGGGGAGCTGTTTTTT. Protein product: CASKITGGEGELFF.

The chain carries TRBV5-6 and TRBJ2-5, with 8 bases matching TRBD1. CDR1 and CDR2 (germline): SGHDT, YYEEEE. CDR3 size: 12 residues. V gave up 5 bases and J gave up 12 bases; unmatched junction bases: 9. This CDR3 is CASSQNAGQEYF. The CDR3 DNA reads TGTGCCAGCAGTCAAAATGCGGGACAGGAGTACTTC.

This chain uses TRBV4-1 with TRBJ1-1; D call uncertain. The V end lost 0 bases, the J end lost 8 bases, and 13 bases lay between the germline ends. This CDR3 is built from 14 residues. CDR1 and CDR2 from the germline V gene are MGHRA and YSYEKL. CDR3 DNA: TGCGCCAGCAGCCAAGATGGAGAGACTTGGGAAGCTTTCTTT. It specifies CASSQDGETWEAFF.